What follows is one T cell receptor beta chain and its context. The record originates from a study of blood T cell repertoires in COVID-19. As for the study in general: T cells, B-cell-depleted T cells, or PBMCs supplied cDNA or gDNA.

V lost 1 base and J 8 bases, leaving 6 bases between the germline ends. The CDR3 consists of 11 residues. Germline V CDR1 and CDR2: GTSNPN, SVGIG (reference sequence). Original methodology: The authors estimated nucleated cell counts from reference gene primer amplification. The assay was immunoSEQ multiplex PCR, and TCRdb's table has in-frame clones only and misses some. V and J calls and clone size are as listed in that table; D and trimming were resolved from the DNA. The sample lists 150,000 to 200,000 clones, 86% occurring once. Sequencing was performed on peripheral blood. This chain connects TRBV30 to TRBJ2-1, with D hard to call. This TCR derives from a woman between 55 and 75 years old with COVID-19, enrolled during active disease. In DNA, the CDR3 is TGTGCCTGGAGTGCCCGGGATGAGCAGTTCTTC. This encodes CAWSARDEQFF.